This T cell receptor beta chain was found in a study of CD8+CD57+ T cells in acquired aplastic anemia. About the study: Healthy donors had, on average, about 9.9 million reads for their CD4+ cells. General study results and limits: The study found no significant CD8+ Simpson's diversity difference between patients and controls. Around 29 shared CD8+ CDR3s appeared highly expressed within patients' immunodominant clones.

Profiling of TCR beta VDJ combinations and CDR3 sequences used genomic DNA as template. From the reads, TCRdb called clonotypes with MiXCR, one entry per CDR3 protein. The sample shows about 180,000 distinct CDR3 sequences, about half of them seen only once. As regards this clonotype: Its specificity is not known.

The ends were cut back, 7 bases at V and 0 bases at J, with 12 bases in the middle. Looked up from germline, CDR1 is DFQATT and CDR2 is SNEGSKA (reference sequence). The CDR3 sequence is 13 residues long. The sequenced sample consisted of sorted CD4+, CD8+, or CD8+CD57+ T cells (not recorded which) from PBMCs. The source of this sequence is a human donor in good health. The rearrangement links TRBV20-1 to TRBJ1-1, with D unresolved. CDR3 residues: CSGRYPVNTEAFF. The CDR3 nucleotides read TGCAGTGGGAGATATCCCGTGAACACTGAAGCTTTCTTT.